This T cell receptor beta chain was recorded in a study of PD-L1 blockade in urothelial cancer. Across the whole study: Male sex and bladder-origin urothelial cancer were recorded for about nine tenths of the roughly 29 patients. The patients had undergone anywhere from 0 to 3 prior chemotherapy regimens. The authors examined blood 3 weeks (second dose) and 6 weeks after treatment start.

The assay was immunoSEQ multiplex PCR, and TCRdb's table has in-frame clones only and misses some. The sample carries 45,000 to 50,000 clones, approximately 88% recorded once. V lost 5 bases and J lost 5, with 12 bases in between. Looked up from germline, CDR1 is SNHLY and CDR2 is FYNNEI. The CDR3 consists of 13 residues. The sequenced sample was PBMCs, obtained around atezolizumab (anti-PD-L1) treatment. The TCR sequence derives from an elderly man with urothelial cancer. The gene calls are TRBV2 and TRBJ1-1, with D perhaps TRBD1 (5 bases). CDR3 amino acids: CASSQNSGTEAFF. In nucleotides, the CDR3 is TGTGCCAGCAGTCAGAACTCAGGGACTGAAGCTTTCTTT.